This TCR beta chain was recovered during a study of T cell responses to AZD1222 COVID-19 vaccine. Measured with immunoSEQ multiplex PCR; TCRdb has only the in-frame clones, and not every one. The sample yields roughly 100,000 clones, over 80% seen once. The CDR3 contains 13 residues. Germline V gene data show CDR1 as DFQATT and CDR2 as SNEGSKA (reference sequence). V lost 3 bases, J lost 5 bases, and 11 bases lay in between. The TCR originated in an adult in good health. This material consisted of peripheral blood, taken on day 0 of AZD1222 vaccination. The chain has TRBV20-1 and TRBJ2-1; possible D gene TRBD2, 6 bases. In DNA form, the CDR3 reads TGCAGTGCTAGTGACGGGGGACACAATGAGCAGTTCTTC. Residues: CSASDGGHNEQFF.